The 3 T cell receptor beta chains in this list originate from one sample, sequenced in a study of blood T cell repertoires in COVID-19. This table comes from immunoSEQ multiplex PCR, and its TCRdb copy is limited to in-frame clones, with some not included. The data show about 190,000 clones, roughly 80% seen once. Sequenced input: peripheral blood. The source is a woman in her 40s with acute or convalescent COVID-19.

V usage is TRBV6-5 and J usage is TRBJ1-2; tentative D call: TRBD1 (6 bases). CDR1 and CDR2 from the germline V gene are MNHEY and SVGAGI. Deletions cut 2 bases from V and 6 bases from J, with 13 bases between. The length of the CDR3 is 14 residues. The DNA of the CDR3 is TGTGCCAGCAGTTACAGAGACAGGAGAAATGGCTACACCTTC. It encodes CASSYRDRRNGYTF.

This clone has only one observation. V and J are TRBV29-1 and TRBJ2-1; 8 nucleotides agree with TRBD2. The V gene end was trimmed by 5 bases and the J gene end by 9 bases; junction bases not matched to a gene: 9. The CDR3 sequence is 13 residues long. CDR1 and CDR2 from the germline V gene are SQVTM and ANQGSEA. CDR3 nucleotides: TGCAGCGTTATGGCGGGGGGTGATGTTGAGCAGTTCTTC. Translation gives CSVMAGGDVEQFF.

This sequence joins TRBV6-5 and TRBJ1-1; D remains unclear. The V gene's germline CDR1 is MNHEY and CDR2 SVGAGI. The CDR3 extends over 12 amino acids. V lost 8 bases to trimming and J lost 1 base, with 8 bases between them. CDR3 DNA: TGTGCCAGCGAAAACAGGAACACTGAAGCTTTCTTT. The encoded protein is CASENRNTEAFF.